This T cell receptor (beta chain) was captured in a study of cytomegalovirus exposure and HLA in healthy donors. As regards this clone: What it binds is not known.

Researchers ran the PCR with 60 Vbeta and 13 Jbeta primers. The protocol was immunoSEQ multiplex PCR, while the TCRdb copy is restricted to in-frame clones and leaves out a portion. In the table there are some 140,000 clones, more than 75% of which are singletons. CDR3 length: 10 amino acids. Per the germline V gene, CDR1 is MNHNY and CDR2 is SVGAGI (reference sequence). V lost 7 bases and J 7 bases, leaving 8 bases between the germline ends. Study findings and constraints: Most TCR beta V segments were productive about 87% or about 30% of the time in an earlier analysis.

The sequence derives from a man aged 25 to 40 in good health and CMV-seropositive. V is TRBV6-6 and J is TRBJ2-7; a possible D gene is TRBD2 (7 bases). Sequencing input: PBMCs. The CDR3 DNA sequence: TGTGCCAGCAAGGGGGGGGAGCAGTACTTC. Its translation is CASKGGEQYF.